These 11 T cell receptor beta chains share one sample of origin, sequenced in a study of OX40 agonist ivuxolimab in advanced cancers. The table came from immunoSEQ multiplex PCR; TCRdb's copy has only in-frame clones and leaves some out. The table shows around 92,000 clones, with approximately 94% occurring only once. The sample here was CD4+ or CD8+ T cells sorted from blood, taken in a trial of the OX40 agonist ivuxolimab. These receptors were obtained from an adult with an advanced solid tumor such as melanoma, head and neck, liver or kidney cancer.

The chain carries TRBV5-1 and TRBJ2-7, with 9 nucleotides matching TRBD1. With V trimmed by 3 bases and J by 3 bases, 10 bases remained unmatched. The CDR3 totals 16 residues. Germline CDR1 is SGHRS and CDR2 is YFSETQ. In DNA, the CDR3 is TGCGCCAGCAGCTGGGGGACAGGGAGCTTCGACTACGAGCAGTACTTC. As protein: CASSWGTGSFDYEQYF.

The chain employs TRBV6-6 and TRBJ1-6; TRBD1 is a possible D gene (5 bases). The V end lost 2 bases, the J end lost 7 bases, and 6 bases lay between the germline ends. The V gene's germline CDR1 is MNHNY and CDR2 SVGAGI (reference sequence). The CDR3 spans 13 residues. The CDR3 DNA follows: TGTGCCAGCAGTTACGACAGAAATTCACCCCTCCACTTT. Translation gives CASSYDRNSPLHF.

The gene calls are TRBV5-4 and TRBJ2-7; TRBD2 is a possible D gene (6 bases). Germline CDR1 and CDR2: SGHNT and YYREEE (reference sequence). V was cut by 4 bases and J by 2 bases, with 22 bases left in between. CDR3 size: 17 residues. The chain's CDR3 is CASSPWWGREETYEQYF. CDR3 bases: TGTGCCAGCAGCCCATGGTGGGGCAGGGAGGAGACCTACGAGCAGTACTTC. The variable domain in full, with the rest retrieved from reference TRBV5-4 and TRBJ2-7, is ETGVTQSPTHLIKTRGQQVTLRCSSQSGHNTVSWYQQALGQGPQFIFQYYREEENGRGNFPPRFSGLQFPNYSSELNVNALELDDSALYLCASSPWWGREETYEQYFGPGTRLTVT.

The V call is TRBV15, the J call TRBJ2-7; the D gene is possibly TRBD2 (5 bases). Germline V gene sequence: CDR1 LNHNV, CDR2 YYDKDF (reference sequence). V was trimmed by 3 bases and J by 6 bases, leaving 21 bases between them. The length of the CDR3 is 16 residues. The CDR3 loop reads CATSRGPLKREGEQYF. For the CDR3, the DNA is TGTGCCACCAGCAGGGGCCCCTTGAAGAGGGAAGGCGAGCAGTACTTC.

This rearrangement joins TRBV19 to TRBJ1-1; perhaps TRBD1 as D (5 bases). Trimming took off 3 bases at V and 0 bases at J, with 11 bases between the two ends. In germline, CDR1 is LNHDA, CDR2 SQIVND (reference sequence). The CDR3 is 15 residues long. The CDR3 is CASSILGRVNTEAFF. The CDR3 bases are TGTGCCAGTAGTATCCTTGGCAGGGTGAACACTGAAGCTTTCTTT. The whole variable domain, remainder taken from reference TRBV19 and TRBJ1-1, is DGGITQSPKYLFRKEGQNVTLSCEQNLNHDAMYWYRQDPGQGLRLIYYSQIVNDFQKGDIAEGYSVSREKKESFPLTVTSAQKNPTAFYLCASSILGRVNTEAFFGQGTRLTVV.

The rearrangement links TRBV5-6 to TRBJ2-1; 16 bases align to TRBD2. Germline lookup yields CDR1 SGHDT and CDR2 YYEEEE. The CDR3 length is 15 residues. V dropped 5 bases and J dropped 10; count of bases not matched to a gene: 6. The CDR3 DNA sequence: TGTGCCAGCAGTCCCGGGACTAGCGGGGGGGTGGAGCAGTTCTTC. Amino acids: CASSPGTSGGVEQFF.

This chain links TRBV7-9 with TRBJ1-5; 7 positions agree with TRBD1. Germline CDR1 SEHNR, CDR2 FQNEAQ (reference sequence). This CDR3 spans 17 amino acids. Germline trimming cut 5 bases from V and 3 bases from J; bases unmatched to any gene: 13. CDR3 sequence (DNA): TGTGCCAGCAGCCTTAACGCGCGAAGGGGGCTCAATCAGCCCCAGCATTTT. It specifies CASSLNARRGLNQPQHF.

V and J are TRBV18 and TRBJ2-6; 7 nucleotides match TRBD1. V lost 6 bases and J lost 0; bases outside the gene matches: 17. CDR3 size: 20 residues. CDR1 KGHSH and CDR2 LQKENI come from the germline V gene. CDR3: CASSPGDIGTAHSGANVLTF. DNA of the CDR3: TGTGCCAGCTCCCCCGGGGATATTGGGACAGCCCACTCTGGGGCCAACGTCCTGACTTTC.

The V gene is TRBV6-1, the J gene TRBJ2-7, with D uncertain. The CDR3 has 14 residues. The germline V gene has CDR1 MNHNS and CDR2 SASEGT. The V gene lost 1 base and the J gene lost 1 base, with 8 bases spanning the gap. CDR3 DNA: TGTGCCAGCAGTGAAGAAGGGTTATCCTACGAGCAGTACTTC. Amino acid sequence: CASSEEGLSYEQYF.

V is TRBV28 and J is TRBJ1-2, with TRBD1 as a possible D gene (6 bases). The germline CDR1 and CDR2 sequences are MDHEN and SYDVKM. V lost 7 bases and J lost 6, with 15 bases in between. The CDR3 contains 13 residues. The CDR3 spells CASTLGHYNGYTF. The CDR3 DNA follows: TGTGCCAGCACCCTGGGACATTACAATGGCTACACCTTC.

V usage is TRBV5-4 and J usage is TRBJ2-4, with D possibly matching TRBD2 (7 bases). Per the germline V gene, CDR1 is SGHNT and CDR2 is YYREEE (reference sequence). The V gene lost 4 bases and the J gene lost 8 bases, with 16 bases spanning the gap. The CDR3 totals 14 residues. CDR3 sequence reads: CASSPYGGRDIQYF. The CDR3 region has the DNA TGTGCCAGCAGCCCGTACGGGGGGCGGGACATTCAGTACTTC.